The 9 T cell receptor beta chains listed next were all sequenced from one sample in a study of brain T cells in children with intractable seizures. Sequencing was performed with immunoSEQ multiplex PCR; in TCRdb, only in-frame clones are kept and a portion is missing. This table has roughly 110,000 clones, 94% appearing once. The material sequenced was peripheral blood, taken at surgery. These receptors originate from a boy under three years old with hemimegalencephaly and intractable seizures.

V usage is TRBV12-3 or TRBV12-4 and J usage is TRBJ2-7; TRBD2 might be the D (6 bases). The CDR3 covers 13 residues. Trimming cost V 5 bases and J 9 bases, with 17 bases left between them. CDR3 sequence reads: CASSTGTQAGQYF. CDR3 nucleotides: TGTGCCAGCAGTACCGGGACTCAAGCAGGGCAGTACTTC.

The rearrangement links TRBV9 to TRBJ2-7, with no clear D. The V gene lost 0 bases and the J gene lost 3 bases, with 7 bases spanning the gap. This CDR3 is built from 13 residues. The germline V gene encodes CDR1 SGDLS and CDR2 YYNGEE. CDR3 bases: TGTGCCAGCAGCGTAGACTACCGCTACGAGCAGTACTTC. The encoded protein is CASSVDYRYEQYF.

This clone came up once. The chain employs TRBV2 and TRBJ2-3; the match to TRBD1 covers 7 bases. V dropped 3 bases and J dropped 2; count of bases not matched to a gene: 2. There are 14 residues in the CDR3. Germline assignment: CDR1 SNHLY and CDR2 FYNNEI. CDR3 bases: TGTGCCAGCAGTGACGGGACAGACACAGATACGCAGTATTTT. This codes for CASSDGTDTDTQYF.

The V gene is TRBV6-5, the J gene TRBJ1-4, with TRBD1 matching over 8 bases. From germline, CDR1 is MNHEY and CDR2 SVGAGI. CDR3 size: 14 residues. Germline trimming cut 4 bases from V and 4 bases from J; bases unmatched to any gene: 2. The CDR3 nucleotides read TGTGCCAGCAGTTCACAGGGGGTTAATGAAAAACTGTTTTTT. Amino acids: CASSSQGVNEKLFF.

The chain carries TRBV3-1 (or the pseudogene TRBV3-2) and TRBJ1-1, with D tentatively TRBD1 (6 bases). The CDR3 length is 12 residues. Germline assignment: CDR1 LGHDT and CDR2 YNNKEL (reference sequence). The ends were cut back, 3 bases at V and 5 bases at J, with 7 bases in the middle. This chain's CDR3 is CASSHQGTEAFF. In nucleotides, the CDR3 is TGTGCCAGCAGCCATCAGGGGACTGAAGCTTTCTTT.

This clone has more than one count but fewer than ten. The chain employs TRBV7-8 and TRBJ1-5, with 8 bases fitting TRBD1. The CDR3 loop spans 19 amino acids. The germline CDR1 and CDR2 sequences are SGHVS and FQNEAQ. Trimming removed 1 base from V and 6 bases from J; junction bases left unmatched: 17. CDR3 loop: CASSLVVTLSDREGQPQHF. DNA of the CDR3: TGTGCCAGCAGCTTAGTGGTAACTCTCTCGGACAGGGAGGGTCAGCCCCAGCATTTT.

The chain combines TRBV13 with TRBJ2-1, with 10 bases aligning to TRBD2. The germline CDR1 and CDR2 sequences are PRHDT and FYEKMQ (reference sequence). This CDR3 has 15 amino acids. V dropped 2 bases and J dropped 10; count of bases not matched to a gene: 8. CDR3 sequence (DNA): TGTGCCAGCAGCTTATTGAGCGGGAGGGATAGGGAGCAGTTCTTC. Its translation: CASSLLSGRDREQFF.

The rearrangement uses TRBV29-1 and TRBJ1-3, with D maybe TRBD1 (5 bases). V was shortened by 2 bases and J by 0 bases, with 5 bases between the two germline ends. Germline-derived CDR1 and CDR2 are SQVTM and ANQGSEA. The CDR3 loop spans 13 amino acids. CDR3 in DNA: TGCAGCGTTGAAAGGGGCTCTGGAAACACCATATATTTT. This gives the protein CSVERGSGNTIYF.

V is TRBV28 and J is TRBJ2-7; the match to TRBD1 covers 7 bases. Trimming took 6 bases from V and 2 from J; bases not matched to a gene: 10. Germline V gives CDR1 MDHEN, CDR2 SYDVKM. CDR3 length equals 15 residues. The CDR3 coding sequence is TGTGCCAGCAGCTTCATGGACAGGAAAGCCTACGAGCAGTACTTC. This sequence encodes CASSFMDRKAYEQYF. The variable domain in full, completed from reference TRBV28 and TRBJ2-7, reads DVKVTQSSRYLVKRTGEKVFLECVQDMDHENMFWYRQDPGLGLRLIYFSYDVKMKEKGDIPEGYSVSREKKERFSLILESASTNQTSMYLCASSFMDRKAYEQYFGPGTRLTVT.